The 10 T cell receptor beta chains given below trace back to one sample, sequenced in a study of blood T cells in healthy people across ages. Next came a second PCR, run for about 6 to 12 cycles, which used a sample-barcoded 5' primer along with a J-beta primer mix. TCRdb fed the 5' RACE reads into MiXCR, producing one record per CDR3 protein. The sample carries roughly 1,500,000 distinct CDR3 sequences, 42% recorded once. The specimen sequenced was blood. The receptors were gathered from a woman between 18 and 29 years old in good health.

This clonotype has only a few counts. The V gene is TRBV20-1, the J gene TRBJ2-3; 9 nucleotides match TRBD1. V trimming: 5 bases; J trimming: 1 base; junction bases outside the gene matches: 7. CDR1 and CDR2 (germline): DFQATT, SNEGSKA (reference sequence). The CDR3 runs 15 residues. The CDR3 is CSAGTGGAGTDTQYF. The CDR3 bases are TGCAGTGCTGGAACAGGGGGCGCGGGCACAGATACGCAGTATTTT.

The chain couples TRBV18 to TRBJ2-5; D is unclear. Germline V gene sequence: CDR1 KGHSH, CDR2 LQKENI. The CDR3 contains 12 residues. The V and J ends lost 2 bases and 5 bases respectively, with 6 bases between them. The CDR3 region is CASSPVSETQYF. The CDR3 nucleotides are TGTGCCAGCTCACCAGTCTCTGAGACCCAGTACTTC.

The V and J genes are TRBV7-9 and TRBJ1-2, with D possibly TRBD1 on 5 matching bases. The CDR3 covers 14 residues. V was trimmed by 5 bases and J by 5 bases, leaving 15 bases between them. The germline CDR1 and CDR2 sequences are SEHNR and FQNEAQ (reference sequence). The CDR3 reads CASSPGAGEYGYTF. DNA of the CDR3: TGTGCCAGCAGCCCCGGGGCGGGGGAATATGGCTACACCTTC.

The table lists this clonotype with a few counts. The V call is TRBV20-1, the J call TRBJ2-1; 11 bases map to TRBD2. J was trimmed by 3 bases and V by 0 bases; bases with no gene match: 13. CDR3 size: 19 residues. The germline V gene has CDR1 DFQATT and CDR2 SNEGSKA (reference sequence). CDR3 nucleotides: TGCAGTGCTAGAGATGGGGCTAGCGGGAGGCCCTGGGGCTACAATGAGCAGTTCTTC. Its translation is CSARDGASGRPWGYNEQFF.

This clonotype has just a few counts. CDR3 region: CSATGLAGGREDTQYF. The CDR3 DNA reads as TGCAGTGCAACGGGACTAGCGGGGGGGCGGGAAGATACGCAGTATTTT. This chain connects TRBV20-1 to TRBJ2-3; 16 bases agree with TRBD2. The CDR3 has 16 residues. Germline V gene data show CDR1 as DFQATT and CDR2 as SNEGSKA (reference sequence). J gave up 5 bases and V 6 bases, and 8 bases lay outside the gene matches.

The CDR3 nucleotides read TGCAGCGTTGAAGGTAGAGGACAGGCCCCCTACAATGAGCAGTACTTC. Encoded protein: CSVEGRGQAPYNEQYF. This chain links TRBV29-1 with TRBJ2-1; TRBD1 matches at 7 bases. The end of the DNA is better explained by TRBJ2-7, so the J call may be wrong. The CDR3 runs 16 residues. Germline CDR1 SQVTM, CDR2 ANQGSEA.

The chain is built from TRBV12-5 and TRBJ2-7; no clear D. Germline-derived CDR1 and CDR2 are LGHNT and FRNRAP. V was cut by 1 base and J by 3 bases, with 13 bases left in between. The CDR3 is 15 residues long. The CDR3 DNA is TGTGCTAGTGGTTTGGACTTCCGGGTCCACTACGAGCAGTACTTC. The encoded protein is CASGLDFRVHYEQYF.

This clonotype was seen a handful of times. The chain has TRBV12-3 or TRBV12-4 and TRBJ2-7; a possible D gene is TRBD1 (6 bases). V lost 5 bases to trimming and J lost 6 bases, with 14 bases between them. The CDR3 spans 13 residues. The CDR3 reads CASSLTGPTEQYF. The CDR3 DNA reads TGTGCCAGCAGTCTCACAGGGCCCACCGAGCAGTACTTC.

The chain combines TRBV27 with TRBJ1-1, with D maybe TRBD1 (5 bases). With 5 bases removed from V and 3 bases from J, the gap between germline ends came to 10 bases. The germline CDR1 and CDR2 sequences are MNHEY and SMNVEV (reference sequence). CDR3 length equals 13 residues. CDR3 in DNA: TGTGCCAGCAGTGTGGGACTATACACTGAAGCTTTCTTT. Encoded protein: CASSVGLYTEAFF.

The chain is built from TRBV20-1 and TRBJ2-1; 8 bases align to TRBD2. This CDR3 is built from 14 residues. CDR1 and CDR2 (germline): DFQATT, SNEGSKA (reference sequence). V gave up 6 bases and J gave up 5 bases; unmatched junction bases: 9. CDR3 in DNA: TGCAGTGCCAAGAGCGGGAGCACCAACAATGAGCAGTTCTTC. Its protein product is CSAKSGSTNNEQFF.